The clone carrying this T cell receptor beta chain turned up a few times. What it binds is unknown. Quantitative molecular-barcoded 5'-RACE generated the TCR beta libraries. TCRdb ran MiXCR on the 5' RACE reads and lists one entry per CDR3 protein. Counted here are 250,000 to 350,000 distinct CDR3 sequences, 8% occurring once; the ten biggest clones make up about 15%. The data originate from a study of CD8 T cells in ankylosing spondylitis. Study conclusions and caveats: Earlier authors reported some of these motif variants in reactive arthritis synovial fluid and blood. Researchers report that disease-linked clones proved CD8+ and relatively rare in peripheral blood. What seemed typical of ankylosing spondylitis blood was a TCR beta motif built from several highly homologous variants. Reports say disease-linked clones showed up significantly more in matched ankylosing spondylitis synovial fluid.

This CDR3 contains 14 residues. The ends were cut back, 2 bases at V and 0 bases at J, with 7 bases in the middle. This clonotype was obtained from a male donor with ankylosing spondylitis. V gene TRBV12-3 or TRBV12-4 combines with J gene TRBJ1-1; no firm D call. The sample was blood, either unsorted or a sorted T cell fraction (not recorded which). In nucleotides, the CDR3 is TGTGCCAGCAGTTTAATGGGCATGAACACTGAAGCTTTCTTT. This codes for CASSLMGMNTEAFF.